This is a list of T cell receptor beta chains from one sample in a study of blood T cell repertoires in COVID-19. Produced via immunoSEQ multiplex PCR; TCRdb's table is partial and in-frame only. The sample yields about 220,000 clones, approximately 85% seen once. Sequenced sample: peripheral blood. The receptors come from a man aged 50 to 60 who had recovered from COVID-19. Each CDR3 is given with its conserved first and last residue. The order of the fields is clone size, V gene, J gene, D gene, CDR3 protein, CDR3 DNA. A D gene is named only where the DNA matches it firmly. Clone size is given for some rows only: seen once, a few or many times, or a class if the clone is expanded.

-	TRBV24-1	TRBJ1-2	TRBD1	CATSDPIGQGAYGYTF	TGTGCCACCAGTGATCCCATCGGACAGGGGGCTTATGGCTACACCTTC
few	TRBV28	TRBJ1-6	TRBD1	CASSVTGGSTNSPLHF	TGTGCCAGCAGTGTAACAGGGGGATCGACGAATTCACCCCTCCACTTT
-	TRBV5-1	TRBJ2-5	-	CASSLEGVETQYF	TGCGCCAGCAGCTTGGAAGGGGTGGAGACCCAGTACTTC
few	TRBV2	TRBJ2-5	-	CASSERHNQETQYF	TGTGCCAGCAGTGAACGACATAACCAAGAGACCCAGTACTTC
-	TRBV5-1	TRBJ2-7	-	CASRRTESYEQYF	TGCGCCAGCAGGCGAACTGAGTCCTACGAGCAGTACTTC
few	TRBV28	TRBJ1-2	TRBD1	CASKASDRAIYGYTF	TGTGCCAGCAAGGCCTCGGACAGGGCCATATATGGCTACACCTTC
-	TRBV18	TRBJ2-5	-	CASSPGLTETQYF	TGTGCCAGCTCACCAGGGCTGACAGAGACCCAGTACTTC
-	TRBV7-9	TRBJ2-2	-	CASSYHRVPGELFF	TGTGCCAGCAGCTATCACAGGGTCCCCGGGGAGCTGTTTTTT
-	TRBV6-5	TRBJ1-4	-	CASRGTNEKLFF	TGTGCCAGCAGAGGGACAAATGAAAAACTGTTTTTT
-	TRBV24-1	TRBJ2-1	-	CATRGSSGVYNEQFF	TGTGCCACCAGAGGTAGTAGCGGAGTCTACAATGAGCAGTTCTTC
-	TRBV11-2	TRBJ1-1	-	CASSLVNRPEAFF	TGTGCCAGCAGCTTAGTAAACAGGCCTGAAGCTTTCTTT
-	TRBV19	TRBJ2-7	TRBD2	CASSIWTSGVPYEQYF	TGTGCCAGTAGTATATGGACTAGCGGCGTACCCTACGAGCAGTACTTC
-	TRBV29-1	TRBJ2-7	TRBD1	CSVAEGQGIAEQYF	TGCAGCGTTGCCGAGGGACAGGGGATCGCCGAGCAGTACTTC
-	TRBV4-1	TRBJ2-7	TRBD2	CASGAGVGYEQYF	TGCGCCAGCGGGGCGGGAGTTGGCTACGAGCAGTACTTC
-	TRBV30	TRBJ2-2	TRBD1	CAWSRGTDYTGELFF	TGTGCCTGGAGTCGAGGGACAGACTACACCGGGGAGCTGTTTTTT
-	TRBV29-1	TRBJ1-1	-	CSVESRGTEAFF	TGCAGCGTTGAATCGCGAGGCACTGAAGCTTTCTTT
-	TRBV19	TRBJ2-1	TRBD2	CASTSGSGSFGNEQFF	TGTGCCAGTACCTCCGGCAGCGGGAGTTTTGGGAATGAGCAGTTCTTC
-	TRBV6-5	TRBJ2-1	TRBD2	CASRILAGAGNEQFF	TGTGCCAGCAGAATACTAGCGGGAGCGGGAAATGAGCAGTTCTTC
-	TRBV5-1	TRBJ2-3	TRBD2	CASSLYPRASGSRDTQYF	TGCGCCAGCAGCTTGTATCCCAGAGCTAGCGGGAGCAGGGATACGCAGTATTTT
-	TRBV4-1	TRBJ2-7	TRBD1	CASSQDMGTGYEQYF	TGCGCCAGCAGCCAAGATATGGGGACAGGCTACGAGCAGTACTTC
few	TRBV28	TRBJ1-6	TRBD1	CASSLDRAAGSPLHF	TGTGCCAGCAGTTTGGACAGGGCTGCCGGTTCACCCCTCCACTTT
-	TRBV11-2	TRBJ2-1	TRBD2	CASSQTSGTYNEQFF	TGTGCCAGCAGCCAGACTAGCGGGACATACAATGAGCAGTTCTTC
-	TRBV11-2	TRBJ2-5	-	CASSSNRGGQVTQYF	TGTGCCAGCAGCTCTAACAGGGGAGGCCAGGTGACCCAGTACTTC
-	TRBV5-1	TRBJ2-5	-	CASSLGTVKETQYF	TGCGCCAGCAGCTTGGGAACAGTTAAAGAGACCCAGTACTTC
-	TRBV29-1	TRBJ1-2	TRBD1	CSVELDRGGYGYTF	TGCAGCGTTGAGCTAGACAGGGGAGGCTATGGCTACACCTTC
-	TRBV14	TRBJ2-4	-	CASSRNGGTEGIQYF	TGTGCCAGCAGCCGGAATGGGGGGACAGAAGGCATTCAGTACTTC
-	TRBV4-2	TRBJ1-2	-	CASSQEGQGYYGYTF	TGTGCCAGCAGCCAAGAGGGCCAGGGGTACTATGGCTACACCTTC